These T cell receptor beta chains were read from a single sample in a study of CD8 T cells in ankylosing spondylitis. TCRdb reprocessed the 5' RACE reads via MiXCR and lists one record per CDR3 protein. This sample yields about 130,000 distinct CDR3 sequences, of which 9.3% are seen a single time; 3.3% belongs to the top ten. Material for sequencing was blood, either unsorted or a sorted T cell fraction (not recorded which). These receptors originate from a male donor with ankylosing spondylitis or in good health (not recorded which). Both conserved end residues are part of each CDR3. The order of the fields is D gene, V gene, clone size, J gene, CDR3 DNA, CDR3 protein. A D gene is named only where the DNA matches it firmly. Only part of the rows carry a size: once, few, many, or a class if the clone is expanded.

>-|TRBV12-3/TRBV12-4|many|TRBJ2-7
TGTGCCAGCAGTTTAGCGGGAGTCTACGAGCAGTACTTC
CASSLAGVYEQYF
>TRBD1|TRBV27|-|TRBJ2-1
TGTGCCAGCAGTCGGACAGGGGGGATCTACAATGAGCAGTTCTTC
CASSRTGGIYNEQFF
>-|TRBV20-1|few|TRBJ1-5
TGCAGTGCTACCCGACAGAGCTACCGCAATCAGCCCCAGCATTTT
CSATRQSYRNQPQHF
>-|TRBV15|-|TRBJ2-3
TGTGCCACCAGCAGAGGATGGGGGGATACGCAGTATTTT
CATSRGWGDTQYF
>TRBD1|TRBV6-5|-|TRBJ2-7
TGTGCCAGCAGTTACCCCCGGACAGGGGTCCACGAGCAGTACTTC
CASSYPRTGVHEQYF
>TRBD1|TRBV6-2/TRBV6-3|few|TRBJ2-7
TGTGCCAGCAGACGGGACAGAGGTGTCGACGAGCAGTACTTC
CASRRDRGVDEQYF
>-|TRBV5-1|few|TRBJ1-1
TGCGCCAGCAGCTTGGTAGGTCTCAGGGTAGGTGCTGAAGCTTTCTTT
CASSLVGLRVGAEAFF
>-|TRBV10-3|-|TRBJ2-3
TGTGCCATCGGCAGTACTAGCACAGATACGCAGTATTTT
CAIGSTSTDTQYF
>TRBD1|TRBV3-1|many|TRBJ1-1
TGTGCCAGCAGCCACCGGGACAGGGGAGACACTGAAGCTTTCTTT
CASSHRDRGDTEAFF
>TRBD2|TRBV6-5|few|TRBJ2-1
TGTGCCAGCAGTTACAGCGGGAGCGGGGGAGCTTATGAGCAGTTCTTC
CASSYSGSGGAYEQFF
>-|TRBV6-2/TRBV6-3|many|TRBJ1-5
TGTGCCAGCAGTCCGCGGACAGTCTACGCTGGTGAGCCCCAGCATTTT
CASSPRTVYAGEPQHF
>-|TRBV4-3|-|TRBJ2-7
TGCGCCAGCAGCCAAGTGCCAGGGCACTACGAGCAGTACTTC
CASSQVPGHYEQYF
>-|TRBV19|many|TRBJ2-3
TGTGCCAGTAGTGCCTACACAGATACGCAGTATTTT
CASSAYTDTQYF
>-|TRBV29-1|many|TRBJ1-4
TGCAGCGTTGAGGTTGTTGAAAAACTGTTTTTT
CSVEVVEKLFF
>-|TRBV7-8|few|TRBJ2-1
TGTGCCAGCAGCCCACTCGGGTCGAGTAATGAGCAGTTCTTC
CASSPLGSSNEQFF
>-|TRBV28|few|TRBJ1-2
TGTGCCAGCAGTGAACAGGGTTCGGTCTATGGCTACACCTTC
CASSEQGSVYGYTF
>TRBD2|TRBV7-2|-|TRBJ2-2
TGTGCCAGCAGGTCCGGGACTAGCGGGACGTTGGCCGGGGAGCTGTTTTTT
CASRSGTSGTLAGELFF
>-|TRBV20-1|-|TRBJ2-7
TGCAGTGCCTTCGGTGGAGGGCCCTACGAGCATTACTTC
CSAFGGGPYEHYF
>TRBD1|TRBV18|many|TRBJ2-5
TGTGCCAGCTCACCGGGGACAGGCCAACAAGAGACCCAGTACTTC
CASSPGTGQQETQYF
>-|TRBV21-1|-|TRBJ2-6
TGTGCCAGCAGCATTTCCGGACAGGGGTTATCTGGGGCCAACGTCCTGACTTTC
CASSISGQGLSGANVLTF
>-|TRBV24-1|many|TRBJ2-1
TGTGCCACCAGTGGAGGGTACAATGAGCAGTTCTTC
CATSGGYNEQFF
>-|TRBV5-1|many|TRBJ1-1
TGCGCCAGCAGCTTGGAGGCGACAATCACTGAAGCTTTCTTT
CASSLEATITEAFF
>TRBD2|TRBV20-1|many|TRBJ2-1
TGCAGTGCTAGACCTCAACTAGCGGGATGGGAGCAGTTCTTC
CSARPQLAGWEQFF
>TRBD2|TRBV11-1|-|TRBJ2-1
TGTGCCAGCAGCCCACTCCGACGGGCCGGGACTACTTTGTTCGATGAGCAGTTCTTC
CASSPLRRAGTTLFDEQFF
>TRBD1|TRBV10-3|-|TRBJ2-7
TGTGCCATCAGTGAGGCTGACAGGGGGCTCGAGCAGTACTTC
CAISEADRGLEQYF
>TRBD2|TRBV6-2/TRBV6-3|-|TRBJ2-1
TGTGCCAGCAGTTACTCGAATTATCCCGAGACTAGCCGACATTTTGGGAATGAGCAGTTCTTC
CASSYSNYPETSRHFGNEQFF
>TRBD2|TRBV29-1|many|TRBJ2-3
TGCAGCGTGGGTGGGACTAGCGGAGGCACAGATACGCAGTATTTT
CSVGGTSGGTDTQYF
>-|TRBV7-2|many|TRBJ1-1
TGTGCCAGCAGCTTAGCCACAGGGATGAACACTGAAGCTTTCTTT
CASSLATGMNTEAFF
>-|TRBV5-1|-|TRBJ2-5
TGCGCCAGCAGCTGGGCTCTTCAGGGGGGCGGCGAGACCCAGTACTTC
CASSWALQGGGETQYF
>TRBD2|TRBV20-1|few|TRBJ2-2
TGCAGTGCTAACTCACTGGGACTAGCGGTAGTCGAGGGGACCGGGGAGCTGTTTTTT
CSANSLGLAVVEGTGELFF
>TRBD2|TRBV20-1|few|TRBJ2-2
TGCAGTGCCAGGCCTAGCGGGAGGGTCGGGGAGCTGTTTTTT
CSARPSGRVGELFF
>-|TRBV28|-|TRBJ2-2
TGTGCCAGCAGCTCCCGAAGGGGGGCCGGGGAGCTGTTTTTT
CASSSRRGAGELFF
>-|TRBV21-1|-|TRBJ2-1
TGTGCCAGCAGCATCTCTCCGGGACAGGGCCCCCGTAGTGCCTACAATGAGCAGTTCTTC
CASSISPGQGPRSAYNEQFF
>-|TRBV14|many|TRBJ2-2
TGTGCCAGCAGCCAAACCCTGGCCGGGGAGCTGTTTTTT
CASSQTLAGELFF
>-|TRBV6-2/TRBV6-3|many|TRBJ2-6
TGTGCCAGCAGTTATGGTATAGAAGGGGCCAACGTCCTGACTTTC
CASSYGIEGANVLTF
>-|TRBV20-1|many|TRBJ2-4
TGCAGTGCTTGGGGACCCACCGGGGCAAACATTCAGTACTTC
CSAWGPTGANIQYF
>TRBD1|TRBV18|few|TRBJ1-2
TGTGCCAGCTCACCGGGGACAGAGATCTATGGCTACACCTTC
CASSPGTEIYGYTF
>TRBD2|TRBV6-1|-|TRBJ2-1
TGTGCCAGCAGCCTCAAGGGACTAGCGGGAGTCCACAATGAGCAGTTCTTC
CASSLKGLAGVHNEQFF
>TRBD2|TRBV20-1|-|TRBJ2-1
TGCAGTGCTAGACCCAGCGGGAGAGCTTATGAGCAGTTCTTC
CSARPSGRAYEQFF
>TRBD2|TRBV27|-|TRBJ2-2
TGTGCCGGCAGTCCGGGGACTAATAGTTACACCGGGGAGCTGTTTTTT
CAGSPGTNSYTGELFF
>-|TRBV20-1|few|TRBJ1-2
TGCAGTGCCAGGTCATCCCGGGGCTATGGCTACACCTTC
CSARSSRGYGYTF
>TRBD2|TRBV20-1|-|TRBJ2-5
TGCAGTGCTACCCCGGGACTAACCGACGTGGGAGAGACCCAGTACTTC
CSATPGLTDVGETQYF
>TRBD2|TRBV29-1|many|TRBJ2-2
TGCAGCGTTGAAGGGGGCACTAGCGACCCACCGGGGGAGCTGTTTTTT
CSVEGGTSDPPGELFF
>-|TRBV7-9|many|TRBJ2-7
TGTGCCAGCAGCCTTGAGGCAGTATCCTACGAGCAGTACTTC
CASSLEAVSYEQYF
>TRBD2|TRBV20-1|many|TRBJ2-1
TGCAGTGCTGTGTCGGGAGGGGCGAACAATGAGCAGTTCTTC
CSAVSGGANNEQFF
>TRBD2|TRBV20-1|many|TRBJ2-2
TGCAGTGCTAGAGTGACTAGCGGGACCGGGGAGCTGTTTTTT
CSARVTSGTGELFF
>TRBD1|TRBV20-1|many|TRBJ1-5
TGCAGTGCTAGAAAAGCAGGACAGGGCTTTCGTAGCAATCAGCCCCAGCATTTT
CSARKAGQGFRSNQPQHF
>TRBD1|TRBV7-2|few|TRBJ1-6
TGTGCCAGCAGCTCCGGGACAGGCCCTAATTCACCCCTCCACTTT
CASSSGTGPNSPLHF
>-|TRBV7-2|many|TRBJ2-7
TGTGCCAGCAGCTTAGATGACTGGGGGGCGGAATACGAGCAGTACTTC
CASSLDDWGAEYEQYF
>-|TRBV29-1|few|TRBJ1-5
TGCAGCGTTGGCGGACAGAGCAATCAGCCCCAGCATTTT
CSVGGQSNQPQHF
>-|TRBV29-1|many|TRBJ2-3
TGCAGCGTTGCCGACAGCAGAAGAACAGATACGCAGTATTTT
CSVADSRRTDTQYF
>-|TRBV7-3|many|TRBJ1-6
TGTGCCAGCAGCTTAAGAACCGGGGGCAGGAGCTCCTATAATTCACCCCTCCACTTT
CASSLRTGGRSSYNSPLHF
>TRBD1|TRBV5-1|many|TRBJ2-7
TGCGCCAGCAGCTGGGGGACAGGGGGAATGAGGGAGCAGTACTTC
CASSWGTGGMREQYF
>-|TRBV18|-|TRBJ2-7
TGTGCCAGCTCACTTAATCCCCGGGCCCAGCAGTACTTC
CASSLNPRAQQYF
>-|TRBV7-2|-|TRBJ2-2
TGTGCCAGCAGCTTAGGGATCCTACCGCCCGGGGAGCTGTTTTTT
CASSLGILPPGELFF
>TRBD2|TRBV29-1|many|TRBJ2-7
TGCAGCGTTGACGGGACTAGCGGGCCTTACGAGCAGTACTTC
CSVDGTSGPYEQYF
>-|TRBV2|many|TRBJ2-1
TGTGCCAGCAGTGAATATGGGGTCGGTGAGCAGTTCTTC
CASSEYGVGEQFF
>-|TRBV5-1|many|TRBJ2-7
TGCGCCAGCAGCTTGGACGGCCGGAGCTTCTACGAGCAGTACTTC
CASSLDGRSFYEQYF
>-|TRBV7-2|many|TRBJ2-6
TGTGCCAGCAGCCCACCAATTGGGGCCAACGTCCTGACTTTC
CASSPPIGANVLTF
>-|TRBV7-9|many|TRBJ2-3
TGTGCCAGCACCCGTGAGTTAGATACGCAGTATTTT
CASTRELDTQYF